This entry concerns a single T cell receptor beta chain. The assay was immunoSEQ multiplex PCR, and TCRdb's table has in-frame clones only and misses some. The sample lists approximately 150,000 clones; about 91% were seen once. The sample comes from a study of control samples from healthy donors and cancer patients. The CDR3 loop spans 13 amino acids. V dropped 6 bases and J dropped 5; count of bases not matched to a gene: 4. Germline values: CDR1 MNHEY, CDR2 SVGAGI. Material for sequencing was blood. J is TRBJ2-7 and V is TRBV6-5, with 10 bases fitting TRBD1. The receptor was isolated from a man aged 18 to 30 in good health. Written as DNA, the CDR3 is TGTGCCAGCAGCCGCGGACAGGGGGACGAGCAGTACTTC. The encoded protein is CASSRGQGDEQYF.